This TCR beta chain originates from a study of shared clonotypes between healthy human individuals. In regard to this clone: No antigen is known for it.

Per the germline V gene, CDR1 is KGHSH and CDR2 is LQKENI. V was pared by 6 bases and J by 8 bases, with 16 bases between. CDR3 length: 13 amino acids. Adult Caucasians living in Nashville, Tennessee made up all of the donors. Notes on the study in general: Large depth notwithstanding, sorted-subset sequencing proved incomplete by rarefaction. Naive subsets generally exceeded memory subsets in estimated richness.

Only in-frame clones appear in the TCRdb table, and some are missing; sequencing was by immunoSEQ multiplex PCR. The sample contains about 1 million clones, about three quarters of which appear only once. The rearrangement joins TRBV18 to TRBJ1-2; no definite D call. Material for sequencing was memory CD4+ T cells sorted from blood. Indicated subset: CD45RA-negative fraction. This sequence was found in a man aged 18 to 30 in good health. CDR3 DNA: TGTGCCAGCTCCCCGACCGAAGCAGAGGGCTACACCTTC. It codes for CASSPTEAEGYTF.